This T cell receptor (beta chain) originates from a study of cytomegalovirus exposure and HLA in healthy donors. Study-wide points: Cytomegalovirus status was reportedly diagnosed by the classifier with high sensitivity and specificity. The availability of immune exposure information extended only to CMV serostatus.

Germline values: CDR1 SEHNR, CDR2 FQNEAQ (reference sequence). Trimming took 7 bases from V and 9 from J; bases not matched to a gene: 16. This CDR3 comprises 15 residues. Regarding this clone: Its specificity is not known.

PCR was performed using 60 Vbeta and 13 Jbeta primers. Per the authors' pipeline: Later, an analysis found 80 million or so unique TCR beta chains, and roughly 10 million of these were shared. Sequencing was performed with immunoSEQ multiplex PCR; in TCRdb, only in-frame clones are kept and a portion is missing. V and J calls and clone size are as listed in that table; D and trimming were resolved from the DNA. The sample contains about 94,000 clones, about four fifths of which appear only once. Sequencing input: PBMCs. The chain carries TRBV7-9 and TRBJ2-5, with 8 bases fitting TRBD2. The receptor was derived from a woman between 35 and 50 years old in good health and CMV-seronegative. In DNA, the CDR3 is TGTGCCAGCAATAAACGGGGTAGCGGGGAGAGGGCCCAGTACTTC. Protein: CASNKRGSGERAQYF.